This TCR beta chain emerged from a study of T-cell reconstitution after alpha-beta-depleted transplantation in children. V was clipped by 4 bases and J by 0 bases; unmatched bases: 3. The CDR3 is made up of 14 amino acids. Germline V gene data show CDR1 as SGHRS and CDR2 as YFSETQ. This clonotype has a count of ten or more. Library preparation (for TCRbeta) was performed with unique molecular identifiers. A single record per CDR3 protein comes from TCRdb applying MiXCR to the PCR reads. The sample consists of 780,000 or so distinct CDR3 sequences, roughly 15% of them appearing once. The TCR originated in a male patient younger than 18 who had a stem cell transplant for acute lymphoblastic leukemia, so the T cells may come from the graft donor. Sequenced here: PBMCs, mostly from graft donor cells, sampled 360 days after TCRalphabeta/CD19-depleted stem cell transplant. The gene calls are TRBV5-1 and TRBJ2-7, with 8 bases matching TRBD1. CDR3 bases: TGCGCCAGCAGCCAACAGGGGGGCTCCTACGAGCAGTACTTC. It encodes CASSQQGGSYEQYF.